The 28 T cell receptor beta chains reported below all come from one sample, sequenced in a study of blood T cell repertoires in COVID-19. TCRdb's table, derived via immunoSEQ multiplex PCR, lists solely in-frame clones and lacks some. The sample yields some 250,000 clones, roughly 87% seen once. Sequenced: peripheral blood. All receptors derive from a woman under 40 with acute or convalescent COVID-19.

The V gene is TRBV3-1 (or the pseudogene TRBV3-2), the J gene TRBJ2-7, with 7 bases matching TRBD1. Unmatched junction bases numbered 9, after V lost 4 bases and J lost 6 bases. CDR3 length equals 14 residues. The germline V gene encodes CDR1 LGHDT and CDR2 YNNKEL (reference sequence). CDR3 region: CASSPGQAIVEQYF. The CDR3 region has the DNA TGTGCCAGCAGCCCCGGACAGGCGATAGTCGAGCAGTACTTC.

This clone has a single count. V usage is TRBV11-2 and J usage is TRBJ2-5; maybe TRBD1 (5 bases). The CDR3 totals 13 residues. V lost 1 base and J lost 9, with 12 bases in between. Germline loops: CDR1 SGHAT, CDR2 FQNNGV. The CDR3 loop is CASSLGGVAAQYF. The CDR3 coding sequence is TGTGCCAGCAGCTTAGGGGGCGTAGCAGCCCAGTACTTC.

The rearrangement joins TRBV6-6 to TRBJ2-3, with D unresolved. This CDR3 spans 14 amino acids. With 3 bases removed from V and 2 bases from J, the gap between germline ends came to 9 bases. Looked up from germline, CDR1 is MNHNY and CDR2 is SVGAGI (reference sequence). DNA for the CDR3: TGTGCCAGCAGTTATGGTGGAGTCACAGATACGCAGTATTTT. Translating gives CASSYGGVTDTQYF.

V and J are TRBV9 and TRBJ2-7, with 7 nucleotides matching TRBD2. CDR3 length: 17 amino acids. Per the germline V gene, CDR1 is SGDLS and CDR2 is YYNGEE. Germline trimming cut 3 bases from V and 1 base from J; bases unmatched to any gene: 13. The CDR3 DNA reads as TGTGCCAGCAGCGGGGGAGGTTCTAGCGGCAGGTCCTACGAGCAGTACTTC. Its protein is CASSGGGSSGRSYEQYF.

The CDR3 nucleotides are TGCGCCAGCAGCTTGGACACAGGGTCCGACTATGGCTACACCTTC. Its protein is CASSLDTGSDYGYTF. The V and J genes are TRBV5-1 and TRBJ1-2; TRBD1 might be the D (6 bases). The V end lost 0 bases, the J end lost 3 bases, and 12 bases lay between the germline ends. Per the germline V gene, CDR1 is SGHRS and CDR2 is YFSETQ. This CDR3 has 15 residues.

V usage is TRBV2 and J usage is TRBJ2-5, with 11 bases matching TRBD2. Germline V CDR1 and CDR2: SNHLY, FYNNEI. V was pared by 7 bases and J by 5 bases, with 0 bases of the junction left unmatched. The CDR3 totals 12 residues. The CDR3 reads CASIAGGETQYF. DNA of the CDR3: TGTGCCAGCATAGCGGGAGGGGAGACCCAGTACTTC.

The chain couples TRBV7-9 to TRBJ1-1, with 8 bases matching TRBD1. The CDR3 is 18 amino acids. The germline gives CDR1 SEHNR, CDR2 FQNEAQ (reference sequence). After removal of 1 base from V and 9 bases from J, the junction contained 19 bases not matched to a gene. The CDR3 region has the DNA TGTGCCAGCAGCTTAGGGACAGGGACCGGAGGGAGGCATATGAAAGCTTTCTTT. Its protein product is CASSLGTGTGGRHMKAFF. Full variable domain (rest looked up from reference TRBV7-9 and TRBJ1-1): DTGVSQNPRHKITKRGQNVTFRCDPISEHNRLYWYRQTLGQGPEFLTYFQNEAQLEKSRLLSDRFSAERPKGSFSTLEIQRTEQGDSAMYLCASSLGTGTGGRHMKAFFGQGTRLTVV.

The rearrangement links TRBV2 to TRBJ2-1, with D possibly being TRBD1 (6 bases). Trimming left V 6 bases short and J 6 bases short, with 18 bases between. Germline CDR1 SNHLY, CDR2 FYNNEI. The CDR3 runs 15 residues. The CDR3 reads CASSERTDPGNEQFF. Written as DNA, the CDR3 is TGTGCCAGCAGCGAAAGGACAGACCCCGGCAATGAGCAGTTCTTC.

This clone was observed a few times. This rearrangement joins TRBV7-8 to TRBJ1-3, with TRBD1 as a possible D gene (5 bases). The V end lost 0 bases, the J end lost 1 base, and 7 bases lay between the germline ends. The CDR3 covers 15 residues. Germline CDR1 SGHVS, CDR2 FQNEAQ. For the CDR3, the DNA is TGTGCCAGCAGCTTAGCGGGGCTTTCTGGAAACACCATATATTTT. This encodes CASSLAGLSGNTIYF.

This clone was seen a few times. J is TRBJ1-5 and V is TRBV18; D perhaps matches TRBD1 (5 bases). The CDR3 has 15 residues. Per germline, CDR1 KGHSH and CDR2 LQKENI. V lost 6 bases and J 0 bases, leaving 12 bases between the germline ends. CDR3 region: CASSPTVYSNQPQHF. As DNA, the CDR3 is TGTGCCAGCTCCCCGACAGTCTATAGCAATCAGCCCCAGCATTTT.

The chain joins TRBV12-5 to TRBJ2-5; 9 nucleotides agree with TRBD2. J was trimmed by 7 bases and V by 2 bases; bases with no gene match: 20. The CDR3 covers 19 residues. Germline lookup yields CDR1 LGHNT and CDR2 FRNRAP. The CDR3 DNA sequence: TGTGCTAGTGGTTTGAATCCATCCGCGAGCGGGAGGCTCCTAGGGACCCAGTACTTC. It translates to CASGLNPSASGRLLGTQYF. Full variable domain (outside the CDR3, taken from reference TRBV12-5 and TRBJ2-5): DARVTQTPRHKVTEMGQEVTMRCQPILGHNTVFWYRQTMMQGLELLAYFRNRAPLDDSGMPKDRFSAEMPDATLATLKIQPSEPRDSAVYFCASGLNPSASGRLLGTQYFGPGTRLLVL.

This clone was observed a handful of times. The chain carries TRBV6-5 and TRBJ1-1, with 7 nucleotides matching TRBD1. This CDR3 is built from 13 residues. Germline lookup yields CDR1 MNHEY and CDR2 SVGAGI. The trim removed 6 bases at V and 8 bases at J, leaving 9 bases unmatched. The CDR3 DNA is TGTGCCAGCAGAGGACGGAGGGGGCTAGAAGCTTTCTTT. Residues: CASRGRRGLEAFF.

The chain employs TRBV6-5 and TRBJ2-5, with 7 nucleotides matching TRBD2. Germline V lookup: CDR1 MNHEY, CDR2 SVGAGI. The CDR3 is made up of 13 amino acids. Germline trimming cut 2 bases from V and 4 bases from J; bases unmatched to any gene: 1. CDR3 in DNA: TGTGCCAGCAGTTACGGGGGGGGAGAGACCCAGTACTTC. Its translation is CASSYGGGETQYF.

The J gene is TRBJ1-2, the V gene TRBV5-1, with D uncertain. Per the germline V gene, CDR1 is SGHRS and CDR2 is YFSETQ. Trimming cost V 2 bases and J 2 bases, with 7 bases left between them. The CDR3 is 13 amino acids. Here the CDR3 reads CASSFSPNYGYTF. The DNA of the CDR3 is TGCGCCAGCAGCTTCTCCCCGAACTATGGCTACACCTTC.

V gene TRBV19 combines with J gene TRBJ1-5; the D gene is possibly TRBD1 (5 bases). V lost 0 bases and J lost 4, with 10 bases in between. Germline CDR1 and CDR2: LNHDA and SQIVND (reference sequence). CDR3 length: 15 residues. DNA of the CDR3: TGTGCCAGTAGTATAGAGTTAGACAGAAATCAGCCCCAGCATTTT. Its protein is CASSIELDRNQPQHF.

The CDR3 DNA sequence: TGTGCCAGCAGTGGCGGGACAGGGGCTATCTACGAGCAGTACTTC. It encodes CASSGGTGAIYEQYF. This chain links TRBV25-1 with TRBJ2-7; the match to TRBD1 covers 10 bases. This CDR3 has 15 amino acids. V dropped 4 bases and J dropped 3; count of bases not matched to a gene: 6. From germline, CDR1 is MGHDK and CDR2 SYGVNS.

This chain connects TRBV6-2 or TRBV6-3 to TRBJ2-1; a weak D match, TRBD2 (6 bases). V was clipped by 3 bases and J by 12 bases, with 15 bases between them. In germline, CDR1 is MNHEY, CDR2 SVGEGT. This CDR3 is built from 13 residues. CDR3 in amino acids: CASSYSGGAPQFF. The CDR3 nucleotides read TGTGCCAGCAGTTATTCGGGCGGGGCTCCGCAGTTCTTC.

As to this clone: Germline and junction disagree at one end, which may indicate a read error. The chain has TRBV7-7 and TRBJ1-4; the match to TRBD1 covers 9 bases. This CDR3 has 15 residues. Germline assignment: CDR1 SSHAT and CDR2 FNYEAQ (reference sequence). CDR3 nucleotide sequence: TGTGCTAGCAGCCCAGGACAGGGGCGAGGTGAAAAACTGTTTTTT. Translation gives CASSPGQGRGEKLFF.

V is TRBV25-1 and J is TRBJ2-2; TRBD1 matches 9 bases. The CDR3 consists of 14 residues. V gave up 6 bases and J gave up 7 bases; unmatched junction bases: 6. The germline V gene encodes CDR1 MGHDK and CDR2 SYGVNS. CDR3 residues: CASRGQGYGGELFF. In DNA, the CDR3 is TGTGCCAGCAGAGGACAGGGGTACGGCGGGGAGCTGTTTTTT.

The gene calls are TRBV19 and TRBJ1-4; the match to TRBD1 covers 10 bases. The germline gives CDR1 LNHDA, CDR2 SQIVND (reference sequence). The CDR3 extends over 15 amino acids. After removal of 5 bases from V and 10 bases from J, the junction contained 10 bases not matched to a gene. This CDR3 reads CASSLQTGGRRKLFF. The CDR3 DNA follows: TGTGCCAGTAGTCTCCAGACAGGGGGCAGGCGAAAACTGTTTTTT. Combining the CDR3 with reference TRBV19 and TRBJ1-4 gives the whole variable domain DGGITQSPKYLFRKEGQNVTLSCEQNLNHDAMYWYRQDPGQGLRLIYYSQIVNDFQKGDIAEGYSVSREKKESFPLTVTSAQKNPTAFYLCASSLQTGGRRKLFFGSGTQLSVL.

V and J are TRBV7-9 and TRBJ2-1, with 8 bases fitting TRBD2. Germline lookup yields CDR1 SEHNR and CDR2 FQNEAQ (reference sequence). This CDR3 contains 14 residues. The V and J ends lost 6 bases and 5 bases, in that order; junction bases with no gene match: 6. The CDR3 spells CASRNSGINNEQFF. CDR3 nucleotides: TGTGCCAGCAGAAATAGCGGGATCAACAATGAGCAGTTCTTC.

The chain is built from TRBV4-3 and TRBJ2-5, with D tentatively TRBD1 (6 bases). Germline loops: CDR1 LGHNA, CDR2 YSLEER. The CDR3 loop spans 17 amino acids. Between the trimmed V and J ends, which lost 4 bases and 3 bases, there was a span of 21 bases. Here the CDR3 DNA reads TGCGCCAGCAGCCCAGGCCGGGACACCCCTTCGGAAGAGACCCAGTACTTC. This encodes CASSPGRDTPSEETQYF.

This chain connects TRBV30 to TRBJ1-5, with 10 nucleotides matching TRBD1. The V and J ends lost 4 bases and 0 bases, in that order; junction bases with no gene match: 6. CDR1 GTSNPN and CDR2 SVGIG come from the germline V gene (reference sequence). The CDR3 has 16 amino acids. The CDR3 reads CAWTGQGFHSNQPQHF. The DNA of the CDR3 is TGTGCCTGGACGGGACAGGGGTTCCATAGCAATCAGCCCCAGCATTTT.

The CDR3 region has the DNA TGTGCCAGCAGCCGCGACAGGGAAGCTTTCTTT. Its protein is CASSRDREAFF. J is TRBJ1-1 and V is TRBV7-8; perhaps TRBD1 as D (6 bases). V was clipped by 5 bases and J by 8 bases, with 9 bases between them. This CDR3 region has 11 residues. The germline V gene has CDR1 SGHVS and CDR2 FQNEAQ.

The chain joins TRBV5-1 to TRBJ2-1; perhaps TRBD1 as D (6 bases). Germline loops: CDR1 SGHRS, CDR2 YFSETQ. With 6 bases removed from V and 0 bases from J, the gap between germline ends came to 13 bases. The CDR3 consists of 15 residues. The CDR3 here is CASTGQGSSYNEQFF. For the CDR3, the DNA is TGCGCCAGCACTGGGCAGGGGAGCTCCTACAATGAGCAGTTCTTC.

The chain links TRBV2 to TRBJ2-5, with D hard to call. V dropped 3 bases and J dropped 4 bases, with 3 bases sitting between them. Germline values: CDR1 SNHLY, CDR2 FYNNEI. CDR3 length: 11 amino acids. The CDR3 region is CASSDIETQYF. The CDR3 nucleotides are TGTGCCAGCAGTGATATAGAGACCCAGTACTTC.

This chain connects TRBV4-3 to TRBJ2-1; unclear D gene. Per the germline V gene, CDR1 is LGHNA and CDR2 is YSLEER. CDR3 size: 17 residues. Trimming took 0 bases from V and 0 from J, leaving 12 bases between them. The CDR3 region is CASSQDLRRSSYNEQFF. CDR3 coding DNA: TGCGCCAGCAGCCAAGATCTTCGCCGGAGCTCCTACAATGAGCAGTTCTTC.

V and J are TRBV3-1 (or the pseudogene TRBV3-2) and TRBJ2-7; TRBD2 is a possible D gene (6 bases). The CDR3 sequence is 15 residues long. Between the trimmed V and J ends, which lost 1 base and 6 bases, there was a span of 16 bases. CDR1 and CDR2 (germline): LGHDT, YNNKEL (reference sequence). CDR3 bases: TGTGCCAGCAGCCAAGTTATTGGGGGAGCGGGCGAGCAGTACTTC. As protein: CASSQVIGGAGEQYF.